A single sample is the source of the 5 T cell receptor beta chains below, sequenced in a study of long-term antiretroviral therapy in people with HIV. Assay version v3.0 of immunoSEQ was used, and it was run at survey level. Clones were read by immunoSEQ multiplex PCR, and TCRdb kept only the in-frame ones, dropping some. The repertoire holds 28,000 or so clones, with over 75% as singletons. Sequences were derived from unsorted PBMCs, sampled 1.5 years before starting antiretroviral therapy. The receptor set was obtained from a man in his late teens or twenties with HIV.

As for this clone: The sample contains more than one DNA sequence encoding this CDR3. The chain combines TRBV6-6 with TRBJ2-1; maybe TRBD1 (5 bases). Per germline, CDR1 MNHNY and CDR2 SVGAGI (reference sequence). Trimming shortened V by 6 bases and J by 3 bases, and 9 bases separated the two germline ends. This CDR3 has 13 amino acids. DNA of the CDR3: TGTGCCAGCAGCACAGACAGCTACAATGAGCAGTTCTTC. Protein: CASSTDSYNEQFF.

The chain has TRBV5-4 and TRBJ1-2; a possible D gene is TRBD1 (5 bases). There are 15 residues in the CDR3. CDR1 and CDR2 from the germline V gene are SGHNT and YYREEE (reference sequence). Trimming removed 0 bases from V and 8 bases from J, with 17 bases in between. CDR3 region: CASSLENTDMRGYTF. Here the CDR3 DNA reads TGTGCCAGCAGCTTGGAAAACACGGACATGAGAGGCTACACCTTC.

J is TRBJ2-7 and V is TRBV9; tentatively, D is TRBD1 (5 bases). The CDR3 consists of 15 residues. Germline assignment: CDR1 SGDLS and CDR2 YYNGEE. The ends were cut back, 0 bases at V and 3 bases at J, with 13 bases in the middle. The CDR3 DNA reads as TGTGCCAGCAGCGTAGCTCAGGGTCCGGGCTACGAGCAGTACTTC. Its translation is CASSVAQGPGYEQYF.

This rearrangement joins TRBV5-4 to TRBJ2-1, with D possibly TRBD2 on 6 matching bases. The CDR3 has 13 residues. The germline V and J ends were trimmed by 1 base and 9 bases, with 11 bases remaining between them. CDR1 and CDR2 (germline): SGHNT, YYREEE (reference sequence). The CDR3 here is CASSLLAGSEQFF. CDR3 nucleotide sequence: TGTGCCAGCAGCTTGCTCGCCGGGAGTGAGCAGTTCTTC.

This clone is labeled medium-sized. The CDR3 loop is CASSLGSGADTIYF. For the CDR3, the DNA is TGTGCCAGCAGCTTGGGTTCGGGGGCCGACACCATATATTTT. The V call is TRBV5-6, the J call TRBJ1-3, with D perhaps TRBD1 (6 bases). With 0 bases removed from V and 8 bases from J, the gap between germline ends came to 12 bases. Germline CDR1 SGHDT, CDR2 YYEEEE. This CDR3 contains 14 residues.